The clone carrying this T cell receptor (beta chain) was counted a few times. The data originate from a study of cytotoxic CD8 clonotypes in ibrutinib-treated CLL. The J segment lost 2 bases and the V segment lost 6 bases, leaving 6 bases of the junction unmatched. CDR3 length: 14 amino acids. CDR1 is SGHAT, CDR2 FQNNGV, per germline. The table came from immunoSEQ multiplex PCR; TCRdb's copy has only in-frame clones and leaves some out. The data hold about 74,000 clones, with around 84% observed a single time. The rearrangement uses TRBV11-2 and TRBJ2-7, with 8 bases matching TRBD2. The TCR originated in a human donor with chronic lymphocytic leukemia. The source material was PBMCs, sampled at disease progression, from a patient treated with ibrutinib. As DNA, the CDR3 is TGTGCCAGCAGTTCGGGGGGGGTCCCCTACGAGCAGTACTTC. This codes for CASSSGGVPYEQYF. The variable domain in full, with the rest retrieved from reference TRBV11-2 and TRBJ2-7, is EAGVAQSPRYKIIEKRQSVAFWCNPISGHATLYWYQQILGQGPKLLIQFQNNGVVDDSQLPKDRFSAERLKGVDSTLKIQPAKLEDSAVYLCASSSGGVPYEQYFGPGTRLTVT.